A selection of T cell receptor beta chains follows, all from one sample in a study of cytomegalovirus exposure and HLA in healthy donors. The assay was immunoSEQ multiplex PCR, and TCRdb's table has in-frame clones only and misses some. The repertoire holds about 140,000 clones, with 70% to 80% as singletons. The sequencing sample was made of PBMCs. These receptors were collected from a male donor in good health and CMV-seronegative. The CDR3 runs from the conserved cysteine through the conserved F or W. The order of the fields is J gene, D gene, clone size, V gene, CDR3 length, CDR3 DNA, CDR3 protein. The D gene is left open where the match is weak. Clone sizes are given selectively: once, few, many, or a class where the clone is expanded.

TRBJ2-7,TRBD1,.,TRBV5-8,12,TGTGCTTCAGAGGGGGCGCAGGACGAGCAGTACTTC,CASEGAQDEQYF
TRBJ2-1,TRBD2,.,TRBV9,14,TGTGCCAGCAGCGTCGTAGCGGGGGCATATGAGCAGTTCTTC,CASSVVAGAYEQFF
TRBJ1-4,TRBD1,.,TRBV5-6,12,TGTGCCAGCAGCTCGGACAGGCGAAAACTGTTTTTT,CASSSDRRKLFF
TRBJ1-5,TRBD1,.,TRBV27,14,TGTGCCAGCCGGGGGACAGGGGGCAATCAGCCCCAGCATTTT,CASRGTGGNQPQHF
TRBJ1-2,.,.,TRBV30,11,TGTGCTTTAGGAGTTAACTATGGCTACACCTTC,CALGVNYGYTF
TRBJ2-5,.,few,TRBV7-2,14,TGTGCCAGCAGCTTAGGCGGGTCGAAAGAGACCCAGTACTTC,CASSLGGSKETQYF
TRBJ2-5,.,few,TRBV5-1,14,TGCGCCAGCAGTTTCTCCGGGGAAAGAGAGACCCAGTACTTC,CASSFSGERETQYF
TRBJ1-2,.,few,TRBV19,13,TGTGCCAGTAGTATAGCCCCACTAATCGGCTACACCTTC,CASSIAPLIGYTF
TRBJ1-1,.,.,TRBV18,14,TGTGCCAGCTCACCTGTTGACAGGTTCCCTGAAGCTTTCTTT,CASSPVDRFPEAFF
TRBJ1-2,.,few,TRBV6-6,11,TGTGCCAGCTGGGGGAGGTATGGCTACACCTTC,CASWGRYGYTF
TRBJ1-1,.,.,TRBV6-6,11,TGTGCCAGCTTTACGGGCACTGAAGCTTTCTTT,CASFTGTEAFF
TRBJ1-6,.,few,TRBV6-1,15,TGTGCCAGCAAGGAGTGGAGCTCCTATAATTCACCCCTCCACTTT,CASKEWSSYNSPLHF
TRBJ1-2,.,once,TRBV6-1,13,TGTGCCAGCAGTCTAACCCTAAACTATGGCTACACCTTC,CASSLTLNYGYTF
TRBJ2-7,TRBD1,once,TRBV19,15,TGTGCCAGTAGTATAGAGATGGGACAGTTCTACGAGCAGTACTTC,CASSIEMGQFYEQYF
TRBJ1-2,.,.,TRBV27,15,TGTGCCAGCAGTTTAGCATTAGGGAGTAACTATGGCTACACCTTC,CASSLALGSNYGYTF
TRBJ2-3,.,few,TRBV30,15,TGTGCCTGGAGCTGGACTTTCGCTAGCACAGATACGCAGTATTTT,CAWSWTFASTDTQYF
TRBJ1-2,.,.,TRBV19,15,TGTGCCAGTAGTATAGTCCATACAGGGTTCACCGGCTACACCTTC,CASSIVHTGFTGYTF
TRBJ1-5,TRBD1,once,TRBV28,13,TGTGCCAGCACCTCTCCGGGGACAGCCCTACAGCATTTT,CASTSPGTALQHF